The text below deals with one T cell receptor (beta chain). What antigen it recognizes has not been identified. Given a much more abundant clone one base away, this may be a read error. Interpreted using the paper, the treatment or condition label stands for: allogeneic hematopoietic cell transplantation with graft depleted of TCRalphabeta T cells and CD19 B cells. Transplant recipients were children who received TCRalphabeta/CD19-depleted allogeneic hematopoietic cell grafts. This specimen comes from a study of T-cell reconstitution after alpha-beta-depleted transplantation in children (TCRdb year 2016). With respect to the entire study: T-cell immune reconstitution after TCRalphabeta/CD19-depleted allogeneic hematopoietic cell transplantation in children was quantitatively tracked in the study by means of TCR repertoire profiling. Results the study describes overall, beyond this receptor: The apparently early recovery of alphabetaT-cell counts about two months after transplant reportedly depended on only several hundred rapidly expanded clones that came from non-depleted graft cells. Over the following months the frequencies of hyperexpanded clones went down, and after one year T-cell counts and TCRbeta diversity were mostly credited to newly produced T cells. In some patients, the high TCRbeta diversity seen at day 60 was put down to recipient T cells and intrathymic progenitors that had survived conditioning.

The library was built by means of PCR. Sequencing was performed on an Illumina HiSeq 2500. TCR libraries were prepared with molecular barcoding, using unique molecular identifiers to normalize TCRbeta repertoire quantification. The public reads were reprocessed in TCRdb via fastp at Q25 and MiXCR, keeping in-frame beta chains. Rows matching on CDR3 protein sequence are summarized as one entry with the most common DNA and genes. The sample yields approximately 300,000 distinct CDR3 sequences; around 10% were counted once. The ten top clones hold about 8% of the sample. The CDR3 covers 16 residues, taking in both the cysteine and the phenylalanine. Only CDR3 DNA remains: 48 bases, in frame from the first base. V has 3 bases trimmed and J has 5 bases trimmed; junction bases matching no gene number 6. The germline V gene specifies LGHNA as CDR1 and YNFKEQ as CDR2.

The sequence joins TRBV4-2 to TRBJ2-5, with 13 central nucleotides matching TRBD2. This sequence originates from a boy less than two years old with acute myeloid leukemia, due to receive a stem cell transplant. Specimen: PBMCs, collected before TCRalphabeta/CD19-depleted stem cell transplant. The DNA reads TGTGCCAGCAGCCACGATGGGACTAGCGGGGATGAGACCCAGTACTTC. This encodes CASSHDGTSGDETQYF.